This T cell receptor (beta chain) emerged from a study of CD4 T cell repertoires in COVID-19. Study-wide background: After less than 12 days of IL-2 expansion, CFSE-low cells were relabeled and restimulated with other coronavirus spikes.

Deletions cut 4 bases from V and 7 bases from J, with 7 bases between. In germline, CDR1 is LNHDA, CDR2 SQIVND (reference sequence). The CDR3 is 11 residues long. Findings of the study overall: SARS-CoV and/or HKU1 spike cultures shared between roughly 7 and 25% of SARS-CoV-2 clonotypes. Suggested intraclonal diversification: top SARS-CoV-2-reactive clonotypes appeared in two or three memory subsets.

This clone is medium-sized within its sample. Antigen specificity is unknown. Produced via immunoSEQ multiplex PCR; TCRdb's table is partial and in-frame only. The sample records about 1,700 clones, roughly a sixth being singletons. Sequencing was performed on memory CD4+ T cells, cultured in vitro, taken after recovery from COVID-19. The origin of this receptor is a human donor who had COVID-19. The chain links TRBV19 to TRBJ1-1; unclear D gene. The CDR3 reads CASSRALEAFF. The CDR3 coding sequence is TGTGCCAGTAGTAGGGCCCTTGAAGCTTTCTTT.